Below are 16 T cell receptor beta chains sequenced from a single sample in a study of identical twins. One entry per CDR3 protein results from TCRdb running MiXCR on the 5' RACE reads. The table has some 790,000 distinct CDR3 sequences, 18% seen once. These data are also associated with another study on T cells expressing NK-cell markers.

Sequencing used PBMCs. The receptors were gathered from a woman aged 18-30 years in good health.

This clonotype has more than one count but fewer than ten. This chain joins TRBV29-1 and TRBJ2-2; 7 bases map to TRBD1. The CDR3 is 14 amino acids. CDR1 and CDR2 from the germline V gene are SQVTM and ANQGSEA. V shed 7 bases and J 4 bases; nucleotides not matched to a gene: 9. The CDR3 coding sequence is TGCAGCGAGGGGACAGCTACAACCACCGGGGAGCTGTTTTTT. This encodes CSEGTATTTGELFF.

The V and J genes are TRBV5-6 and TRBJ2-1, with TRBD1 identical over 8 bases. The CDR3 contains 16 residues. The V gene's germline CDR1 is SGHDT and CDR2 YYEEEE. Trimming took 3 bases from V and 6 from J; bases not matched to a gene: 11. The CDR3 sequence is CASSSGTGGIFNEQFF. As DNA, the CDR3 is TGTGCCAGCAGCTCGGGAACAGGGGGGATTTTCAATGAGCAGTTCTTC.

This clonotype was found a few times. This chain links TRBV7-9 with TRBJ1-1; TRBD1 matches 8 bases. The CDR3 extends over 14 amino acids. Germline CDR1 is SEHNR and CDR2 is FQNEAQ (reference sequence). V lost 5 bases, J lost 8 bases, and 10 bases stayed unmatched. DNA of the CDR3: TGTGCCAGCAGCGGACCTAGGGGGGACAGGGAAGCTTTCTTT. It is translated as CASSGPRGDREAFF.

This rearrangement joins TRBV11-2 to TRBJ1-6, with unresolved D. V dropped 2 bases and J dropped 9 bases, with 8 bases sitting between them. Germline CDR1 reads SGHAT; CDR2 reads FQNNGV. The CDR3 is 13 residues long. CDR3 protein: CASSLSWASPLHF. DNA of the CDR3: TGTGCCAGCAGCTTAAGTTGGGCTTCACCCCTCCACTTT.

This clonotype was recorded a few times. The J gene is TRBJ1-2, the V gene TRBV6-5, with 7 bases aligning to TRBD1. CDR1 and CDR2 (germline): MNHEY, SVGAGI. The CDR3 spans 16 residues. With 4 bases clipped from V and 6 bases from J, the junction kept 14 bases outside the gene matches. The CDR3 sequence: CASSSRKTGAGDGYTF. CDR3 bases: TGTGCCAGCAGTTCACGTAAAACAGGGGCCGGCGATGGCTACACCTTC.

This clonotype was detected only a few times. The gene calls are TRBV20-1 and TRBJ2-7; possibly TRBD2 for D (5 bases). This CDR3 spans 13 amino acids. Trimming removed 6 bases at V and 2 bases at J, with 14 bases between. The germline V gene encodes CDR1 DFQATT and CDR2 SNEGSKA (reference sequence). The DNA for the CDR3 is TGCAGTGCCCGGACTGCTCAAGCCTACGAGCAGTACTTC. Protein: CSARTAQAYEQYF.

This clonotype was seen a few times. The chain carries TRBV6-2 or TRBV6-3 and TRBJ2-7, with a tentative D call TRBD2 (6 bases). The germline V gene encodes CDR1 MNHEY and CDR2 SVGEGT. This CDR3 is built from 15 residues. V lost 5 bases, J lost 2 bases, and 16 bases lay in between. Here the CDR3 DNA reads TGTGCCAGCAGTGCCTTCCGGGACTTTACCTACGAGCAGTACTTC. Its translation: CASSAFRDFTYEQYF.

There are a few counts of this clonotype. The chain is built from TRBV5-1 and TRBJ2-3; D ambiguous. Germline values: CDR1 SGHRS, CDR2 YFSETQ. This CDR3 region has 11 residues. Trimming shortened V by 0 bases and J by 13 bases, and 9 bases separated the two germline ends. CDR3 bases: TGCGCCAGCAGCTTGGCCGTTGTGAAGTATTTT. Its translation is CASSLAVVKYF.

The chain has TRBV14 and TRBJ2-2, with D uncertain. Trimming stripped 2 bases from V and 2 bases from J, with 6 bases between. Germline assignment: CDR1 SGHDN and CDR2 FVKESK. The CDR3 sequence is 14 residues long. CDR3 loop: CASSQIINTGELFF. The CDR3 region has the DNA TGTGCCAGCAGCCAAATTATTAACACCGGGGAGCTGTTTTTT.

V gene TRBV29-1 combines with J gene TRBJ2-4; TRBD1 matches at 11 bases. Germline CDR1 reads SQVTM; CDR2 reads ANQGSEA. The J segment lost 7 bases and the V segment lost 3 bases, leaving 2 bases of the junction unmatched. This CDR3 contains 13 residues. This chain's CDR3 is CSVEGQGENIQYF. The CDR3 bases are TGCAGCGTTGAGGGACAGGGGGAGAACATTCAGTACTTC.

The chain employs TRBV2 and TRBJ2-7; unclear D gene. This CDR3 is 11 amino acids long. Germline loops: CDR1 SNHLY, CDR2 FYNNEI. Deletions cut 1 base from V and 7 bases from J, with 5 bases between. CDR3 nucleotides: TGTGCCAGCAGTGAAGGACCAGAGCAGTACTTC. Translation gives CASSEGPEQYF.

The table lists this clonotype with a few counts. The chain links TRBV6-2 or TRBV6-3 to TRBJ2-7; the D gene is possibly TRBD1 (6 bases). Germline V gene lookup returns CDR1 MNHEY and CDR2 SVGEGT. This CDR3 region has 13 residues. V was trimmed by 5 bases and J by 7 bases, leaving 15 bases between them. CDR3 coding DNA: TGTGCCAGCAGTATGGGACACCCTTGGGAGCAGTACTTC. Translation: CASSMGHPWEQYF.

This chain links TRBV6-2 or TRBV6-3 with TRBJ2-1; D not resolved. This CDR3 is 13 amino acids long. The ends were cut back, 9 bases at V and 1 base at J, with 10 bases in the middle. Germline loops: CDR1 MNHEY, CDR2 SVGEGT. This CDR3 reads CASGRPSYNEQFF. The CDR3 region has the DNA TGTGCCAGTGGACGTCCTTCCTACAATGAGCAGTTCTTC.

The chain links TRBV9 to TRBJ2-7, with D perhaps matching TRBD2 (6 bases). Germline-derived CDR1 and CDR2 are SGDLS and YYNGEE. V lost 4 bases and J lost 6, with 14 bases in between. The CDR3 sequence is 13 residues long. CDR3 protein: CASSFKVGGEQYF. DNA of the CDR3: TGTGCCAGCAGCTTTAAAGTCGGGGGCGAGCAGTACTTC.

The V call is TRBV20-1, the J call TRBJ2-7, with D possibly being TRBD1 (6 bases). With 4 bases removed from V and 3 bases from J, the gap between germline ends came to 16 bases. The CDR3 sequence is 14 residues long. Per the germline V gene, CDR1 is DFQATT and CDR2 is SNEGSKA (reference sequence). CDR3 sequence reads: CSATYTRGNYEQYF. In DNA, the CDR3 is TGCAGTGCTACCTATACCAGGGGTAACTACGAGCAGTACTTC.

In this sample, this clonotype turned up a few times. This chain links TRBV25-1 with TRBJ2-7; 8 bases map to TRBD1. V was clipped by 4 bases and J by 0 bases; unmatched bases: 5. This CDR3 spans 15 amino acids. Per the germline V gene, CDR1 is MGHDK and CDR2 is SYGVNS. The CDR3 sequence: CASSALTGVSYEQYF. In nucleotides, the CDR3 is TGTGCCAGCAGTGCTTTGACAGGGGTCTCCTACGAGCAGTACTTC.